This T cell receptor (beta chain) originates from a study of T cells in Graves' hyperthyroidism and ophthalmopathy. What was amplified from RNA transcripts were TCR beta CDR3 regions. The HTBI primer set was used in a first-round RT-PCR of the TCR CDR3. From the multiplex PCR reads, TCRdb called clonotypes with MiXCR, one entry per CDR3 protein. The sample holds over 250,000 distinct CDR3 sequences, less than 30% seen once. This clonotype was counted ten times or more. As yet, its antigen is unknown. Germline CDR1 and CDR2: MGHRA and YSYEKL. V lost 0 bases and J 4 bases, leaving 12 bases between the germline ends. The CDR3 sequence is 15 residues long. Overall study findings and caveats: In the blood, most expanded thyroid clonotypes above 0.001 appeared as well. Ophthalmopathy and stable hyperthyroidism were told apart by a 13 V-J model.

Sequenced input: blood. The clonotype originates from a man in his forties with Graves' hyperthyroidism that later progressed to Graves' ophthalmopathy. The chain links TRBV4-1 to TRBJ1-1; D is perhaps TRBD1 (5 bases). CDR3 bases: TGCGCCAGCAGCCAAGATCCGGGGGGGGGCACTGAAGCTTTCTTT. Its protein product is CASSQDPGGGTEAFF.